Listed below are T cell receptor beta chains from one sample, sequenced in a study of T cell responses to AZD1222 COVID-19 vaccine. Sequencing was performed with immunoSEQ multiplex PCR; in TCRdb, only in-frame clones are kept and a portion is missing. The sample has 85,000 or so clones, around 90% seen once. Material: peripheral blood, obtained 28 days after the second AZD1222 dose. These receptors were obtained from an adult who received the AZD1222 COVID-19 vaccine. Both conserved end residues are part of each CDR3. A D gene is named only where the DNA matches it firmly. Rows give clone size only sometimes, using once, few, many, or a class for an expanded clone.

TRBJ2-2,NA,NA,TRBV30,TGTGCCTGGAGTGTAACTAGGCCCGGGGAGCTGTTTTTT,CAWSVTRPGELFF
TRBJ2-7,NA,TRBD2,TRBV4-2,TGTGCCAGCAGCCTCGCTAGCGGGGGATTGGGAGAGCAGTACTTC,CASSLASGGLGEQYF
TRBJ2-2,NA,TRBD1,TRBV19,TGTGCCAGTACCCCGGGACAGGGGGCTAACACCGGGGAGCTGTTTTTT,CASTPGQGANTGELFF
TRBJ1-3,NA,NA,TRBV7-2,TGTGCCAGCAGCTTAGCGAAGAGTGGAAACACCATATATTTT,CASSLAKSGNTIYF
TRBJ1-6,NA,NA,TRBV27,TGTGCCAGCAGGCAGGGACACAGCTCCTATAATTCACCCCTCCACTTT,CASRQGHSSYNSPLHF
TRBJ2-1,once,NA,TRBV24-1,TGTGCCACCAGTGATTCACAGTTACCCTACAATGAGCAGTTCTTC,CATSDSQLPYNEQFF
TRBJ2-2,NA,NA,TRBV12-5,TGTGCTAGTGGTCAAGACGCGAACACCGGGGAGCTGTTTTTT,CASGQDANTGELFF
TRBJ2-2,once,NA,TRBV6-1,TGTGCCAGCAGTGAAAGTAGCGGGAACACCGGGGAGCTGTTTTTT,CASSESSGNTGELFF
TRBJ1-1,NA,NA,TRBV5-1,TGCGCCAGCAGCCGTCAGGACGGTGCTGAAGCTTTCTTT,CASSRQDGAEAFF
TRBJ2-3,NA,TRBD2,TRBV5-4,TGTGCCAGCAGCAGAAAACTAGCGGGGAGCACAGATACGCAGTATTTT,CASSRKLAGSTDTQYF
TRBJ1-1,NA,NA,TRBV9,TGTGCCAGCAGCGTAGTGCCGAACACTGAAGCTTTCTTT,CASSVVPNTEAFF